Listed below are T cell receptor beta chains from one sample, sequenced in a study of blood T cell repertoires in COVID-19. The protocol was immunoSEQ multiplex PCR, while the TCRdb copy is restricted to in-frame clones and leaves out a portion. Of 200,000 to 250,000 clones listed, around 86% are singletons. The sequencing input was peripheral blood. These receptor sequences come from a man over 45 with acute or convalescent COVID-19. The CDR3 runs from the conserved cysteine through the conserved F or W. The D gene is left open where the match is weak. Rows may omit the clone size; those that give it use once, few, many or a size class.

j_call	d_call	clone_size	v_call	cdr3_nt	cdr3_aa
TRBJ1-5	-	-	TRBV29-1	TGCAGCGCCTCGGTGGGGGGGCCTAGCAATCAGCCCCAGCATTTT	CSASVGGPSNQPQHF
TRBJ2-7	TRBD1	-	TRBV6-5	TGTGCCAGTCGTACAGGGGCTCGGGAGCAGTACTTC	CASRTGAREQYF
TRBJ1-2	-	once	TRBV9	TGTGCCAGCAGCGTAGTACCCGAGGCTAACTATGGCTACACCTTC	CASSVVPEANYGYTF
TRBJ1-1	-	-	TRBV6-5	TGTGCCAGCAAGTGGACAGTGGGGAACACTGAAGCTTTCTTT	CASKWTVGNTEAFF
TRBJ2-5	-	once	TRBV12-3/TRBV12-4	TGTGCCAGCAGTTCTCGAGAGACCCAGTACTTC	CASSSRETQYF
TRBJ2-5	TRBD1	-	TRBV30	TGTGCCTGGGCTACAGGGGTAAGGCAAGAGACCCAGTACTTC	CAWATGVRQETQYF
TRBJ1-2	-	-	TRBV10-3	TGTGCCAACGGAAACGGGGGGCGCGAAGGCTACACCTTC	CANGNGGREGYTF
TRBJ1-1	-	-	TRBV4-1	TGCGCCAGCAGCCAAGAGGGCCGCGAAGCTTTCTTT	CASSQEGREAFF
TRBJ1-2	-	-	TRBV7-8	TGTGCCAGCAGCCTTACAGGGCCTGAGGGCTACACCTTC	CASSLTGPEGYTF
TRBJ2-3	-	-	TRBV19	TGTGCCAGTAGTTCACCAGGGCGGCCCACAGATACGCAGTATTTT	CASSSPGRPTDTQYF
TRBJ1-1	-	-	TRBV18	TGTGCCAGCTCACCACGTGAGGCGGGGGATGGCACTGAAGCTTTCTTT	CASSPREAGDGTEAFF
TRBJ1-5	-	-	TRBV6-5	TGTGCCAGCGCAATGTCCGGGACAAATAATCAGCCCCAGCATTTT	CASAMSGTNNQPQHF
TRBJ2-7	TRBD1	few	TRBV2	TGTGCCAGCAGGGGGACAGGAGAAGGCTACGAGCAGTACTTC	CASRGTGEGYEQYF
TRBJ2-7	TRBD1	-	TRBV5-1	TGCGCCAGCAGCGTCCGGGGACAGGGTGGGAACGAGCAGTACTTC	CASSVRGQGGNEQYF
TRBJ1-2	TRBD1	-	TRBV7-9	TGTGCCAGCAGCCGAAAGGAGGGACAGACTCTAAAACTTTATGGCTACACCTTC	CASSRKEGQTLKLYGYTF
TRBJ1-2	TRBD1	once	TRBV7-9	TGTGCCAGCAGCCGGGGCCGACAGGGTGGCTATGGCTACACCTTC	CASSRGRQGGYGYTF
TRBJ2-6	-	-	TRBV5-8	TGTGCCAGCAACAGGGGGAGGGCATCTGGGGCCAACGTCCTGACTTTC	CASNRGRASGANVLTF
TRBJ2-7	TRBD1	-	TRBV6-5	TGTGCCAGCAGTTCCGGACAGGGGCACTACGAGCAGTACTTC	CASSSGQGHYEQYF
TRBJ1-5	TRBD1	once	TRBV27	TGTGCCAGCAGTTTATACAGGGGGAAGGAGCCCCAGCATTTT	CASSLYRGKEPQHF
TRBJ2-3	TRBD1	-	TRBV4-1	TGCGCCAGCAGCCAAGATTGGACAGGGCTTAATACGCAGTATTTT	CASSQDWTGLNTQYF
TRBJ2-7	TRBD1	-	TRBV19	TGTGCCAGTAGTACCCCAGGGGGTTCCTACGAGCAGTACTTC	CASSTPGGSYEQYF
TRBJ1-4	TRBD1	-	TRBV5-1	TGCGCCAGCAGCTTAGGACAGGGGATCCTACCAACTAATGAAAAACTGTTTTTT	CASSLGQGILPTNEKLFF
TRBJ1-6	-	-	TRBV27	TGTGCCAGCAGTTTTAGCTCCTATAATTCACCCCTCCACTTT	CASSFSSYNSPLHF
TRBJ1-1	-	-	TRBV7-5	TGTGTCAGAAGCCGGGGGGACACGGGAGGACTGGTGGTCACTGAAGCTTTCTTT	CVRSRGDTGGLVVTEAFF
TRBJ1-3	-	-	TRBV18	TGTGCCAGCTCACCGCCGGGGGCTGGAAACACCATATATTTT	CASSPPGAGNTIYF
TRBJ1-5	-	-	TRBV6-5	TGTGCCAGCTTCGTTAGAGGGGGACCCCAGCATTTT	CASFVRGGPQHF
TRBJ2-1	-	-	TRBV4-1	TGCGCCAGCAGCCGGGGGGAGTTCTCCTACAATGAGCAGTTCTTC	CASSRGEFSYNEQFF
TRBJ1-2	TRBD1	-	TRBV5-5	TGTGCCAGCAGCTTGCTGGGACAGGCCTATGGCTACACCTTC	CASSLLGQAYGYTF
TRBJ1-2	-	-	TRBV25-1	TGTGCCAGCAGTGCGGCAGGGGAGTATGGCTACACCTTC	CASSAAGEYGYTF
TRBJ1-1	TRBD1	-	TRBV6-5	TGTGCCAGCAGTTACCGCTCGACAGGGGGTGGCACTGAAGCTTTCTTT	CASSYRSTGGGTEAFF
TRBJ1-1	TRBD1	-	TRBV9	TGTGCCAGCAGCCAGGGGGGAGTGAACACTGAAGCTTTCTTT	CASSQGGVNTEAFF
TRBJ2-7	-	few	TRBV10-1	TGCGCCAGCAGTGAGTCGACAGCCTACGAGCAGTACTTC	CASSESTAYEQYF
TRBJ2-2	-	-	TRBV6-5	TGTGCCAGCGGTCTCGTAGAAGTGAACACCGGGGAGCTGTTTTTT	CASGLVEVNTGELFF